A selection of T cell receptor beta chains follows, all from one sample in a study of beta chain features in type 1 diabetes. Sequenced by immunoSEQ multiplex PCR; TCRdb stores in-frame clones only, minus some. The data show about 370,000 clones, roughly 16% seen once. Sequences were obtained from naive CD4+ T cells from blood. Source of these receptors: a woman aged 18-35 years in good health. The CDR3 runs from the conserved cysteine through the conserved F or W.

CASSLDRGVSDTQYF	TRBJ2-3	TRBV7-9
CATTQGQNTEAFF	TRBJ1-1	TRBV18
CSAIASTGGDEQFF	TRBJ2-1	TRBV29-1
CASSFTGDIAGSYNEQFF	TRBJ2-1	TRBV28
CASSLQGLTYEQYF	TRBJ2-7	TRBV28
CASNGLAAYEQYF	TRBJ2-7	TRBV6-5
CASTGQAGLFF	TRBJ2-2	TRBV28
CASSSKSYEQYF	TRBJ2-7	TRBV28
CASSYGTVNNEQFF	TRBJ2-1	TRBV5-1
CASSLPHYEQYF	TRBJ2-7	TRBV28
CATSLPGLGSREQYF	TRBJ2-7	TRBV15
CASSLVPRVGYEQYF	TRBJ2-7	TRBV7-2
CASSLRQQGGEQYF	TRBJ2-7	TRBV7-8
CASSPRDRVDTEAFF	TRBJ1-1	TRBV18
CALRTGVGQPQHF	TRBJ1-5	TRBV10-3
CASSFGGDSYEQYF	TRBJ2-7	TRBV7-6
CASSRTANTEAFF	TRBJ1-1	TRBV28
CASSLALAGENEQFF	TRBJ2-1	TRBV5-1
CASSLDLQGGGEQFF	TRBJ2-1	TRBV5-1
CASSLVYEQYF	TRBJ2-7	TRBV7-8
CASSIIPKPYNEQFF	TRBJ2-1	TRBV5-4
CAWIRGFRFGSGELFF	TRBJ2-2	TRBV30
CASSLGTGGRDQPQHF	TRBJ1-5	TRBV28
CASSPQTGHEQYF	TRBJ2-7	TRBV28